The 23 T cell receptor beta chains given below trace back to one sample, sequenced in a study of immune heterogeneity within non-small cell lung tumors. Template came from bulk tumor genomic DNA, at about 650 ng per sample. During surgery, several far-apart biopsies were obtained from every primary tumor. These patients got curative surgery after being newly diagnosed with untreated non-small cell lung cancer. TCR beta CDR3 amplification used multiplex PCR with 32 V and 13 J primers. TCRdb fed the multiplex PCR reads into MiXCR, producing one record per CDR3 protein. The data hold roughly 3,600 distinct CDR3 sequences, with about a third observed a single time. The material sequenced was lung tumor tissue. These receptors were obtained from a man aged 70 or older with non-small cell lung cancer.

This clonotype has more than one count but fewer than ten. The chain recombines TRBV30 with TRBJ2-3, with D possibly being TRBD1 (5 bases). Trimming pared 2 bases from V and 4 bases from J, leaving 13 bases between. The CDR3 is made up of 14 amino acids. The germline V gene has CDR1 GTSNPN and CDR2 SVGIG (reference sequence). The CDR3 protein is CAWSLLSRADTQYF. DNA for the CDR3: TGTGCCTGGAGTCTGCTGTCCAGGGCAGATACGCAGTATTTT. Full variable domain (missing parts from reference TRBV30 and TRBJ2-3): SQTIHQWPATLVQPVGSPLSLECTVEGTSNPNLYWYRQAAGRGLQLLFYSVGIGQISSEVPQNLSASRPQDRQFILSSKKLLLSDSGFYLCAWSLLSRADTQYFGPGTRLTVL.

CDR3 DNA sequence: TGTGCCAGCAAAAAAATCACAGGGGGCGGCACTGAAGCTTTCTTT. Amino acid sequence: CASKKITGGGTEAFF. The rearrangement uses TRBV5-6 and TRBJ1-1, with TRBD1 matching 9 bases. Germline trimming cut 6 bases from V and 4 bases from J; bases unmatched to any gene: 10. Germline V gene sequence: CDR1 SGHDT, CDR2 YYEEEE. CDR3 size: 15 residues.

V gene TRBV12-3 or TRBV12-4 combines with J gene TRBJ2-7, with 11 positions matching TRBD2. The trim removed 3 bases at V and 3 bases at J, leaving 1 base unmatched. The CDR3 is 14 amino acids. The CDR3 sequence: CASSFLAGGYEQYF. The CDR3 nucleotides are TGTGCCAGCAGTTTCCTAGCGGGGGGCTACGAGCAGTACTTC.

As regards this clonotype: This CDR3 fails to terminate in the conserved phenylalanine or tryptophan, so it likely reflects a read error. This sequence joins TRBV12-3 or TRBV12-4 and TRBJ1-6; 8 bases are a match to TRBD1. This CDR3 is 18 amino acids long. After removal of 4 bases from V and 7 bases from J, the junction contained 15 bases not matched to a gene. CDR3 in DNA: TGTGCCAGCAGTTACCAGTGGGCAGGGGGCGACCCAAATTCACCCCTCCACCTT. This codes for CASSYQWAGGDPNSPLHL.

Written as DNA, the CDR3 is TGTGCCAGCAGTGTTGGAGGGTGGGCCGGGGAGCTGTTTTTT. It translates to CASSVGGWAGELFF. The chain is built from TRBV6-1 and TRBJ2-2, with a tentative D call TRBD2 (6 bases). Germline V gives CDR1 MNHNS, CDR2 SASEGT. V was cut by 4 bases and J by 6 bases, with 12 bases left in between. CDR3 size: 14 residues.

The CDR3: CASSWRESTDTQYF. CDR3 DNA sequence: TGTGCCAGTAGTTGGAGGGAGAGCACAGATACGCAGTATTTT. The chain couples TRBV19 to TRBJ2-3; a possible D gene is TRBD2 (6 bases). The CDR3 is 14 amino acids. Between the trimmed V and J ends, which lost 5 bases and 0 bases, there was a span of 9 bases. Germline V gene sequence: CDR1 LNHDA, CDR2 SQIVND (reference sequence).

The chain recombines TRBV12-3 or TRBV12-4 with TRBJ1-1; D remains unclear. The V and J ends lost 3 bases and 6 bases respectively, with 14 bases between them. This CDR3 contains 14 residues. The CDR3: CASSFTKMFAEAFF. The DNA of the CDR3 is TGTGCCAGCAGTTTTACAAAAATGTTTGCTGAAGCTTTCTTT.

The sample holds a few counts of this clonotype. CDR3 bases: TGTGCCAGCAGCTTAGTTATTGGATCGAGCACTGAAGCTTTCTTT. Encoded protein: CASSLVIGSSTEAFF. V gene TRBV7-2 combines with J gene TRBJ1-1, with no clear D. Trimming pared 1 base from V and 4 bases from J, leaving 13 bases between. The CDR3 runs 15 residues. Germline CDR1 reads SGHTA; CDR2 reads FQGNSA.

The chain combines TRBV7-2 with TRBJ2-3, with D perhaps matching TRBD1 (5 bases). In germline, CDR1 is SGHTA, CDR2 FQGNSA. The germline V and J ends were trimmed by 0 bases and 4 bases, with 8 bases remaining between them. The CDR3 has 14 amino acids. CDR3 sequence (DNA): TGTGCCAGCAGCTTAGCGACAGACCCAGATACGCAGTATTTT. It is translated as CASSLATDPDTQYF.

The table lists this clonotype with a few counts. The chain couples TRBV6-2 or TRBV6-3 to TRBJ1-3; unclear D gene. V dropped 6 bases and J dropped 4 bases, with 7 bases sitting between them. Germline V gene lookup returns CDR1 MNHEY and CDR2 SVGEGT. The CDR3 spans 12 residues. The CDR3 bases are TGTGCCAGCAGACGTCAAGGAAACACCATATATTTT. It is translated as CASRRQGNTIYF.

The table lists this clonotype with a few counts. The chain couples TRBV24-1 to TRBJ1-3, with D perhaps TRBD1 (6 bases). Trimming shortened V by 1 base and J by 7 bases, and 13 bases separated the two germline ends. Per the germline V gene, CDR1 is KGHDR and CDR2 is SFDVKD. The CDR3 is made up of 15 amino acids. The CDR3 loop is CATSDFGHQGNTIYF. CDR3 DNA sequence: TGTGCCACCAGTGATTTTGGGCATCAGGGGAACACCATATATTTT.

Written as DNA, the CDR3 is TGTGCCAGCAGTACCTCGGACAGGGGGTTTGAAAAACTGTTTTTT. This translates into CASSTSDRGFEKLFF. The genes are TRBV28 and TRBJ1-4; 10 bases map to TRBD1. Trimming at V came to 5 bases and at J to 7 bases, leaving 7 bases not matched to a gene. The CDR3 is made up of 15 amino acids. CDR1 MDHEN and CDR2 SYDVKM come from the germline V gene.

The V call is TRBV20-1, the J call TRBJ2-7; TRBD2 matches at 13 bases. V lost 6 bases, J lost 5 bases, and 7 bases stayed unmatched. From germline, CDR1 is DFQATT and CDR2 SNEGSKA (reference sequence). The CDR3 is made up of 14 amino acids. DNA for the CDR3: TGCAGTGCCCACGGGACTAGCGGGACGGACGAGCAGTACTTC. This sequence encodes CSAHGTSGTDEQYF.

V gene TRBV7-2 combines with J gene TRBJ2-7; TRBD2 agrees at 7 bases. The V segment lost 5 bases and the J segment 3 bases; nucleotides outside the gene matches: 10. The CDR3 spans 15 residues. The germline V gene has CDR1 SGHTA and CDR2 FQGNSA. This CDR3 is CASSLDGAGIYEQYF. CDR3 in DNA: TGTGCCAGCAGCCTGGACGGAGCGGGAATCTACGAGCAGTACTTC. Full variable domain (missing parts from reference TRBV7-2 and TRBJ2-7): GAGVSQSPSNKVTEKGKDVELRCDPISGHTALYWYRQSLGQGLEFLIYFQGNSAPDKSGLPSDRFSAERTGGSVSTLTIQRTQQEDSAVYLCASSLDGAGIYEQYFGPGTRLTVT.

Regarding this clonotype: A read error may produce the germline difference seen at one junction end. CDR3 protein: CASSLAQGAEAFF. The CDR3 DNA reads as TGTGCTAGCAGCTTAGCCCAGGGCGCGGAAGCTTTCTTT. This chain joins TRBV7-7 and TRBJ1-1; D may be TRBD1 (5 bases). The length of the CDR3 is 13 residues. Germline assignment: CDR1 SSHAT and CDR2 FNYEAQ (reference sequence). Full variable domain (rest looked up from reference TRBV7-7 and TRBJ1-1): GAGVSQSPRYKVTKRGQDVTLRCDPISSHATLYWYQQALGQGPEFLTYFNYEAQPDKSGLPSDRFSAERPEGSISTLTIQRTEQRDSAMYRCASSLAQGAEAFFGQGTRLTVV.

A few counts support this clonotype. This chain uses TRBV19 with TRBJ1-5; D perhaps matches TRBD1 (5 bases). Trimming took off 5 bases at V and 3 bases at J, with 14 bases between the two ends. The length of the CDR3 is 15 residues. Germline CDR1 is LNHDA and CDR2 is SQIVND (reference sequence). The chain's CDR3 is CASSPFQGSNQPQHF. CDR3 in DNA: TGTGCCAGTAGTCCTTTTCAGGGTTCCAATCAGCCCCAGCATTTT. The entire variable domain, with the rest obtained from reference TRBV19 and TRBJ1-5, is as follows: DGGITQSPKYLFRKEGQNVTLSCEQNLNHDAMYWYRQDPGQGLRLIYYSQIVNDFQKGDIAEGYSVSREKKESFPLTVTSAQKNPTAFYLCASSPFQGSNQPQHFGDGTRLSIL.

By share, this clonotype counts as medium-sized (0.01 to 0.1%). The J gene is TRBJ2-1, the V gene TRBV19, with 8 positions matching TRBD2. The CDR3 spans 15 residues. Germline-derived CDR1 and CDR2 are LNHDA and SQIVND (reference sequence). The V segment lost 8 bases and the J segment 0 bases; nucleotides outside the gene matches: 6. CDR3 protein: CASEPGTSSYNEQFF. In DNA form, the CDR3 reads TGTGCCAGTGAACCCGGGACTAGCTCCTACAATGAGCAGTTCTTC. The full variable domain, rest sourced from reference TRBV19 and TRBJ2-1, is DGGITQSPKYLFRKEGQNVTLSCEQNLNHDAMYWYRQDPGQGLRLIYYSQIVNDFQKGDIAEGYSVSREKKESFPLTVTSAQKNPTAFYLCASEPGTSSYNEQFFGPGTRLTVL.

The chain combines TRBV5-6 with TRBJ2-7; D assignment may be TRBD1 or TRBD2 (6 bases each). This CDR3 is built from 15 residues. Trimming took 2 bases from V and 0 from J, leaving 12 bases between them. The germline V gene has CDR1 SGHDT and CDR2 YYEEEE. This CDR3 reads CASSFGGHSSYEQYF. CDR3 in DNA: TGTGCCAGCAGCTTTGGGGGGCATAGCTCCTACGAGCAGTACTTC.

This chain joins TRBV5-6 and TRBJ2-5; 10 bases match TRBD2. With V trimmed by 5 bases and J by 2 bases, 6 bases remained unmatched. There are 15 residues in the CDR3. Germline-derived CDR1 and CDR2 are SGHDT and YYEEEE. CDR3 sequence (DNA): TGTGCCAGCAGATTAGCGGGAGGTCTACAAGAGACCCAGTACTTC. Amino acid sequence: CASRLAGGLQETQYF.

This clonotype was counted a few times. This chain's CDR3 is CASRGDILREQYF. Written as DNA, the CDR3 is TGTGCCAGCCGAGGGGACATTTTGCGCGAGCAGTACTTC. The V call is TRBV18, the J call TRBJ2-7, with D possibly TRBD1 on 6 matching bases. V was pared by 8 bases and J by 6 bases, with 17 bases between. Per germline, CDR1 KGHSH and CDR2 LQKENI. The length of the CDR3 is 13 residues.

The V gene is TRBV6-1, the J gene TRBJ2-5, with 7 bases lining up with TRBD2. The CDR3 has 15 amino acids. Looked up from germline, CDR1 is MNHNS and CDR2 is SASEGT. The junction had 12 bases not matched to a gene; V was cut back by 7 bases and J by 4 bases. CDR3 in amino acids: CASTESSGGIETQYF. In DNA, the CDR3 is TGTGCCAGCACGGAATCTAGCGGAGGGATAGAGACCCAGTACTTC.

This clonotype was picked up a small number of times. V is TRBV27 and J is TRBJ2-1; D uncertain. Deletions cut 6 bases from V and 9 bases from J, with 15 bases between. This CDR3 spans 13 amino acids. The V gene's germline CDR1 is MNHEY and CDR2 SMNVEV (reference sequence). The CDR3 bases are TGTGCCAGCAGCTCTGGTCCGACCAGTGAGCAGTTCTTC. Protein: CASSSGPTSEQFF.

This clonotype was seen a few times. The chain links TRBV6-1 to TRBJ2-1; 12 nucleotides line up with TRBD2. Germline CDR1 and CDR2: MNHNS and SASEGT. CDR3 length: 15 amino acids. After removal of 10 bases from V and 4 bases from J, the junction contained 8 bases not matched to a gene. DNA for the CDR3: TGTGCCACTCACCCCGGGACTAGCGGGTACAATGAGCAGTTCTTC. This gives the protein CATHPGTSGYNEQFF.